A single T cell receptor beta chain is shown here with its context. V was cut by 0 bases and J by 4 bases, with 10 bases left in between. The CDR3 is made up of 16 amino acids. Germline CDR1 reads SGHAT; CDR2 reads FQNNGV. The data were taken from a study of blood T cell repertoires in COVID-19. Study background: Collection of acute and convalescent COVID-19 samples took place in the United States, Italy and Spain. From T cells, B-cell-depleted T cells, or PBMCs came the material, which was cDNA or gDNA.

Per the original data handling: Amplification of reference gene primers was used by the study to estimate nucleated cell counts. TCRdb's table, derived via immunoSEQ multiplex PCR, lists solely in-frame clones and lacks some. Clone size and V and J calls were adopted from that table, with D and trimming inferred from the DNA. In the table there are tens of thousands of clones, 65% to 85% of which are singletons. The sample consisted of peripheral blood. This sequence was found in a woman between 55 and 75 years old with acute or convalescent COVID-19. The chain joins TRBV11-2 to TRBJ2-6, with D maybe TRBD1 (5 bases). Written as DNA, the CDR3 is TGTGCCAGCAGCTTAGAGCCTGGGGCCGGGGCCAACGTCCTGACTTTC. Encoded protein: CASSLEPGAGANVLTF.